The 31 T cell receptor beta chains below come from one sample, sequenced in a study of blood T cell repertoires in COVID-19. TCRdb keeps only in-frame clones here, not all; method: immunoSEQ multiplex PCR. The sample lists 100,000 to 120,000 clones; approximately 76% were seen once. The material sequenced was peripheral blood. Source of these receptors: a woman aged 70-85 years with acute or convalescent COVID-19.

This clone has just one count. CDR3: CASSQAIQQGASYGYTF. The CDR3 nucleotides are TGTGCCAGCAGCCAAGCGATTCAACAGGGGGCCAGCTATGGCTACACCTTC. The chain combines TRBV3-1 (or the pseudogene TRBV3-2) with TRBJ1-2, with 9 bases fitting TRBD1. V shed 1 base and J 4 bases; nucleotides not matched to a gene: 10. The CDR3 runs 17 residues. Germline CDR1 is LGHDT and CDR2 is YNNKEL (reference sequence).

On this clone: Additional DNA sequences in this sample encode the identical CDR3. The genes are TRBV4-1 and TRBJ1-1, with 9 bases identical to TRBD1. J gave up 0 bases and V 4 bases, and 3 bases lay outside the gene matches. This CDR3 comprises 15 residues. CDR1 and CDR2 from the germline V gene are MGHRA and YSYEKL. CDR3 in amino acids: CASSPGDRVNTEAFF. CDR3 sequence (DNA): TGCGCCAGCAGCCCTGGGGACAGGGTGAACACTGAAGCTTTCTTT.

The chain couples TRBV9 to TRBJ1-3, with TRBD1 matching 12 bases. From germline, CDR1 is SGDLS and CDR2 YYNGEE. This CDR3 has 15 residues. Trimming removed 3 bases from V and 4 bases from J; junction bases left unmatched: 2. The CDR3 nucleotides are TGTGCCAGCAGCGATGGGACAGGGGGCGGAAACACCATATATTTT. It translates to CASSDGTGGGNTIYF.

The chain combines TRBV10-3 with TRBJ1-1; a weak D match, TRBD1 (6 bases). The CDR3 covers 13 residues. Germline lookup yields CDR1 ENHRY and CDR2 SYGVKD. The V end lost 6 bases, the J end lost 8 bases, and 16 bases lay between the germline ends. The CDR3 region is CAISGVQGGEAFF. The CDR3 nucleotides are TGTGCCATCAGCGGCGTACAGGGCGGAGAAGCTTTCTTT.

The chain employs TRBV30 and TRBJ1-2, with D unclear. The V gene's germline CDR1 is GTSNPN and CDR2 SVGIG (reference sequence). The CDR3 is 11 residues long. V was trimmed by 2 bases and J by 6 bases, leaving 7 bases between them. CDR3: CAWSSPNGYTF. DNA for the CDR3: TGTGCCTGGAGTTCCCCAAATGGCTACACCTTC.

J is TRBJ2-3 and V is TRBV27; 11 bases align to TRBD2. Looked up from germline, CDR1 is MNHEY and CDR2 is SMNVEV (reference sequence). V shed 10 bases and J 7 bases; nucleotides not matched to a gene: 13. This CDR3 has 15 residues. The CDR3 here is CATAQSSGGAHTQYF. The CDR3 DNA is TGTGCCACCGCCCAAAGTAGCGGGGGGGCCCATACGCAGTATTTT.

V and J are TRBV6-4 and TRBJ1-1; 7 bases map to TRBD1. The V gene's germline CDR1 is MRHNA and CDR2 SNTAGT. The junction had 2 bases not matched to a gene; V was cut back by 6 bases and J by 1 base. The CDR3 is 13 residues long. The CDR3 spells CASRRQGNTEAFF. CDR3 nucleotides: TGTGCCAGCAGGCGACAGGGGAACACTGAAGCTTTCTTT.

The chain combines TRBV6-5 with TRBJ1-2; 9 nucleotides match TRBD1. V shed 4 bases and J 3 bases; nucleotides not matched to a gene: 6. This CDR3 spans 15 amino acids. Germline V CDR1 and CDR2: MNHEY, SVGAGI. The CDR3 DNA follows: TGTGCCAGCAGTTGGGGACAGGGAGTGGACTATGGCTACACCTTC. Its protein product is CASSWGQGVDYGYTF.

The rearrangement links TRBV7-9 to TRBJ1-1; D possibly corresponds to TRBD1 (5 bases). The CDR3 runs 13 residues. Per the germline V gene, CDR1 is SEHNR and CDR2 is FQNEAQ (reference sequence). Trimming stripped 8 bases from V and 0 bases from J, with 10 bases between. CDR3 in amino acids: CASLRAMNTEAFF. The CDR3 region has the DNA TGTGCCAGCCTCAGGGCGATGAACACTGAAGCTTTCTTT.

CDR3 residues: CAISESTTSSNEQFF. The CDR3, as DNA: TGTGCCATCAGTGAGTCGACGACTAGCTCCAATGAGCAGTTCTTC. The genes are TRBV10-3 and TRBJ2-1, with 7 bases fitting TRBD2. V gave up 0 bases and J gave up 6 bases; unmatched junction bases: 5. The CDR3 sequence is 15 residues long. The V gene's germline CDR1 is ENHRY and CDR2 SYGVKD.

This clone was seen just once. CDR3 region: CASSPNPGGPNTEAFF. The DNA of the CDR3 is TGTGCCAGCAGCCCAAACCCAGGGGGCCCGAACACTGAAGCTTTCTTT. The gene calls are TRBV7-2 and TRBJ1-1; TRBD1 aligns across 8 bases. The CDR3 is made up of 16 amino acids. With V trimmed by 5 bases and J by 1 base, 9 bases remained unmatched. CDR1 SGHTA and CDR2 FQGNSA come from the germline V gene.

The chain combines TRBV15 with TRBJ2-1; 9 bases fit TRBD1. CDR3 length equals 11 residues. V was pared by 8 bases and J by 9 bases, with 2 bases of the junction left unmatched. The germline V gene has CDR1 LNHNV and CDR2 YYDKDF (reference sequence). CDR3 region: CATLGQGEQFF. The CDR3 bases are TGTGCCACCCTGGGACAGGGTGAGCAGTTCTTC.

V and J are TRBV4-3 and TRBJ2-1; D is ambiguous. V was clipped by 1 base and J by 13 bases, with 14 bases between them. Germline V gene data show CDR1 as LGHNA and CDR2 as YSLEER. CDR3 size: 13 residues. DNA for the CDR3: TGCGCCAGCAGCCAAGGGCCCCGTTTGGGCCAGTTCTTC. This sequence encodes CASSQGPRLGQFF.

This clone was picked up one time. This sequence joins TRBV7-8 and TRBJ1-5, with 8 bases matching TRBD1. The CDR3 sequence is 13 residues long. Germline values: CDR1 SGHVS, CDR2 FQNEAQ. With V trimmed by 5 bases and J by 6 bases, 3 bases remained unmatched. The CDR3 nucleotides are TGTGCCAGCAGCAGGACAGGGCCTCAGCCCCAGCATTTT. It translates to CASSRTGPQPQHF.

V and J are TRBV7-2 and TRBJ1-2; TRBD1 matches 9 bases. Trimming cost V 2 bases and J 2 bases; bases outside gene matches: 3. The CDR3 runs 15 residues. Germline V lookup: CDR1 SGHTA, CDR2 FQGNSA. The CDR3: CASSLSGQGNYGYTF. The CDR3 nucleotides are TGTGCCAGCAGCTTAAGTGGACAGGGGAACTATGGCTACACCTTC.

The rearrangement uses TRBV7-2 and TRBJ2-3; D not certain. This CDR3 spans 13 amino acids. Germline V gene sequence: CDR1 SGHTA, CDR2 FQGNSA. The V and J ends lost 1 base and 6 bases respectively, with 8 bases between them. CDR3 amino acids: CASSLGSWDTQYF. CDR3 sequence (DNA): TGTGCCAGCAGCTTAGGTAGCTGGGATACGCAGTATTTT.

This chain uses TRBV9 with TRBJ1-1; 7 nucleotides line up with TRBD1. The CDR3 sequence is 15 residues long. Germline CDR1 is SGDLS and CDR2 is YYNGEE. V trimming: 0 bases; J trimming: 1 base; junction bases outside the gene matches: 3. The CDR3, as DNA: TGTGCCAGCAGCGTAGCACCAGGGGGGAACACTGAAGCTTTCTTT. This codes for CASSVAPGGNTEAFF.

The chain joins TRBV6-2 or TRBV6-3 to TRBJ1-2; a weak D match, TRBD1 (5 bases). V lost 4 bases and J lost 4, with 10 bases in between. CDR1 MNHEY and CDR2 SVGEGT come from the germline V gene. This CDR3 is 13 amino acids long. The CDR3 nucleotides are TGTGCCAGCAGTTTAGACAGCCGCTATGGCTACACCTTC. Its protein product is CASSLDSRYGYTF.

The V call is TRBV18, the J call TRBJ2-3, with a weak D call TRBD2 (6 bases). The CDR3 has 15 amino acids. Trimming took 5 bases from V and 2 from J, leaving 14 bases between them. Per the germline V gene, CDR1 is KGHSH and CDR2 is LQKENI. The chain's CDR3 is CASSTAAGFTDTQYF. The CDR3 DNA reads TGTGCCAGCTCAACTGCTGCGGGGTTCACAGATACGCAGTATTTT. Supplemented by reference TRBV18 and TRBJ2-3, the full variable domain reads NAGVMQNPRHLVRRRGQEARLRCSPMKGHSHVYWYRQLPEEGLKFMVYLQKENIIDESGMPKERFSAEFPKEGPSILRIQQVVRGDSAAYFCASSTAAGFTDTQYFGPGTRLTVL.

The chain is built from TRBV18 and TRBJ2-5; a possible D gene is TRBD2 (6 bases). V was trimmed by 4 bases and J by 5 bases, leaving 14 bases between them. The germline gives CDR1 KGHSH, CDR2 LQKENI. This CDR3 has 14 amino acids. The CDR3 reads CASSRRGAGETQYF. Written as DNA, the CDR3 is TGTGCCAGCTCACGAAGGGGCGCGGGGGAGACCCAGTACTTC.

This clone was seen once. J is TRBJ2-2 and V is TRBV30, with 10 bases identical to TRBD1. The trim removed 4 bases at V and 4 bases at J, leaving 6 bases unmatched. Looked up from germline, CDR1 is GTSNPN and CDR2 is SVGIG (reference sequence). This CDR3 has 15 residues. The CDR3 loop reads CAWTSGTGVTGELFF. For the CDR3, the DNA is TGTGCCTGGACGTCCGGGACAGGGGTCACCGGGGAGCTGTTTTTT.

V and J are TRBV19 and TRBJ2-7; D is unclear. From germline, CDR1 is LNHDA and CDR2 SQIVND (reference sequence). V gave up 6 bases and J gave up 2 bases, with 20 bases separating them. The CDR3 has 16 residues. The CDR3 DNA is TGTGCCAGTAGCACCATTGCTGGCAGGCCGGCCTACGAGCAGTACTTC. Translating it yields CASSTIAGRPAYEQYF.

This chain connects TRBV7-9 to TRBJ1-4, with 10 nucleotides matching TRBD1. CDR1 and CDR2 (germline): SEHNR, FQNEAQ (reference sequence). There are 15 residues in the CDR3. The J segment lost 8 bases and the V segment lost 4 bases, leaving 7 bases of the junction unmatched. DNA of the CDR3: TGTGCCAGCAGCTGGGACAGGGGTGGTGGAGAAAAACTGTTTTTT. It is translated as CASSWDRGGGEKLFF.

This clone was seen a handful of times. The chain is built from TRBV9 and TRBJ2-6; possibly TRBD2 for D (5 bases). This CDR3 spans 15 amino acids. Germline lookup yields CDR1 SGDLS and CDR2 YYNGEE. V gave up 7 bases and J gave up 0 bases, with 11 bases separating them. CDR3 amino acids: CASRRAVSGANVLTF. The CDR3, as DNA: TGTGCCAGCCGGAGAGCGGTCTCTGGGGCCAACGTCCTGACTTTC. The whole variable domain, remainder taken from reference TRBV9 and TRBJ2-6, is DSGVTQTPKHLITATGQRVTLRCSPRSGDLSVYWYQQSLDQGLQFLIQYYNGEERAKGNILERFSAQQFPDLHSELNLSSLELGDSALYFCASRRAVSGANVLTFGAGSRLTVL.

This sequence joins TRBV6-1 and TRBJ1-2; unclear D gene. V was pared by 3 bases and J by 2 bases, with 10 bases between. The CDR3 is made up of 14 amino acids. Germline CDR1 MNHNS, CDR2 SASEGT. Here the CDR3 reads CASSERQNNYGYTF. CDR3 sequence (DNA): TGTGCCAGCAGTGAGAGGCAGAACAACTATGGCTACACCTTC.

This rearrangement joins TRBV7-2 to TRBJ1-2; 11 bases are a match to TRBD1. After removal of 3 bases from V and 0 bases from J, the junction contained 12 bases not matched to a gene. This CDR3 is 19 amino acids long. Germline V lookup: CDR1 SGHTA, CDR2 FQGNSA. CDR3 in DNA: TGTGCCAGCAGCTTTAGGACAGGGGGCCCTCTTAAAGCTAACTATGGCTACACCTTC. Encoded protein: CASSFRTGGPLKANYGYTF.

This chain links TRBV28 with TRBJ1-1; TRBD1 aligns across 9 bases. Trimming took 7 bases from V and 1 from J; bases not matched to a gene: 7. The CDR3 sequence is 15 residues long. Germline-derived CDR1 and CDR2 are MDHEN and SYDVKM. The CDR3 sequence: CASMRPGQGNTEAFF. The CDR3 nucleotides read TGTGCCAGCATGAGACCGGGACAGGGGAACACTGAAGCTTTCTTT.

This rearrangement joins TRBV19 to TRBJ1-2; the match to TRBD1 covers 9 bases. The CDR3 is 13 amino acids. Germline V CDR1 and CDR2: LNHDA, SQIVND (reference sequence). Trimming at V came to 5 bases and at J to 8 bases, leaving 6 bases not matched to a gene. The CDR3 nucleotides read TGTGCCAGTAGTCTCCGGGACAGGGAGGGCTACACCTTC. It translates to CASSLRDREGYTF.

This clone is a singleton in its sample. The chain links TRBV6-2 or TRBV6-3 to TRBJ2-1; perhaps TRBD1 as D (7 bases). The CDR3 covers 14 residues. Trimming shortened V by 2 bases and J by 8 bases, and 13 bases separated the two germline ends. In germline, CDR1 is MNHEY, CDR2 SVGEGT. The DNA of the CDR3 is TGTGCCAGCAGTTACGAGGGCAGGGGGGATGAGCAGTTCTTC. It yields the protein CASSYEGRGDEQFF.

The chain combines TRBV7-7 with TRBJ2-7; 7 bases are a match to TRBD1. V gave up 4 bases and J gave up 7 bases; unmatched junction bases: 7. The CDR3 length is 13 residues. Germline loops: CDR1 SSHAT, CDR2 FNYEAQ (reference sequence). The CDR3 sequence is CASSSRQGSEQYF. CDR3 sequence (DNA): TGTGCCAGCAGCTCGCGACAGGGTAGTGAGCAGTACTTC. The full variable domain, with the rest looked up from reference TRBV7-7 and TRBJ2-7, is GAGVSQSPRYKVTKRGQDVTLRCDPISSHATLYWYQQALGQGPEFLTYFNYEAQPDKSGLPSDRFSAERPEGSISTLTIQRTEQRDSAMYRCASSSRQGSEQYFGPGTRLTVT.

In this sample, this clone turned up a few times. The J gene is TRBJ2-1, the V gene TRBV18; D may be TRBD1 (6 bases). The CDR3 runs to 14 residues. With 0 bases removed from V and 14 bases from J, the gap between germline ends came to 17 bases. The germline V gene encodes CDR1 KGHSH and CDR2 LQKENI. This CDR3 is CASSPPGTTWDEFF. DNA of the CDR3: TGTGCCAGCTCACCACCCGGGACAACCTGGGATGAGTTCTTC.